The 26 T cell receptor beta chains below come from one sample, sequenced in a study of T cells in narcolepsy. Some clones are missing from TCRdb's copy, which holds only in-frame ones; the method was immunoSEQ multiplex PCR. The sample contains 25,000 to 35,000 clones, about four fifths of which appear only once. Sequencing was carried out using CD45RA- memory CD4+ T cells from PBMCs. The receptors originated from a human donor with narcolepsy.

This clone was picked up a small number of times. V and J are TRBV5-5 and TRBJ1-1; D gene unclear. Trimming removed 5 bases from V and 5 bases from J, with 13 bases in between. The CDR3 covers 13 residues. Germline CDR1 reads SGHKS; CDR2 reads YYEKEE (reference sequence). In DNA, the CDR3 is TGTGCCAGCAGTTCTTTGTCTCGAACTGAAGCTTTCTTT. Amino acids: CASSSLSRTEAFF.

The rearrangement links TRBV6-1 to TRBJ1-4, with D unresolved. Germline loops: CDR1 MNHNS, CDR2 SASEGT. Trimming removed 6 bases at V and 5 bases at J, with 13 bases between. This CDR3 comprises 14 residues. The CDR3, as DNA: TGTGCCAGCAGCGAACAGATTTCAAATGAAAAACTGTTTTTT. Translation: CASSEQISNEKLFF.

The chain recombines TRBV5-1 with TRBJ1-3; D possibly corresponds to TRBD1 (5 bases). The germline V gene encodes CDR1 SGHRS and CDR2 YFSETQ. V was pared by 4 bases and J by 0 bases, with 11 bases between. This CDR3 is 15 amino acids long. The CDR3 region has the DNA TGCGCCAGCAGCCCCGAGCAGGGCTCTGGAAACACCATATATTTT. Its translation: CASSPEQGSGNTIYF.

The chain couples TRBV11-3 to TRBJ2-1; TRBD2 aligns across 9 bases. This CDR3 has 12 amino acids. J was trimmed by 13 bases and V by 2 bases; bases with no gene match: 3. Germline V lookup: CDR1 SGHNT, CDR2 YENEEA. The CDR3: CASSLSGTSQFF. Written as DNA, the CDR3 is TGTGCCAGCAGCTTATCCGGGACTAGCCAGTTCTTC.

In nucleotides, the CDR3 is TGCGCCAGCAGCTTGGGGGGCAGGATTAACACCGGGGAGCTGTTTTTT. Translating gives CASSLGGRINTGELFF. The chain uses TRBV5-1 and TRBJ2-2; perhaps TRBD1 as D (5 bases). V lost 0 bases to trimming and J lost 2 bases, with 11 bases between them. Germline values: CDR1 SGHRS, CDR2 YFSETQ. The CDR3 sequence is 16 residues long.

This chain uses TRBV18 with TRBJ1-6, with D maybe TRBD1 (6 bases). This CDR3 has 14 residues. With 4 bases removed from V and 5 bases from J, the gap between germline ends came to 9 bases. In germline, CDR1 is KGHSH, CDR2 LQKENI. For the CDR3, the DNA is TGTGCCAGCTCACGAGAGGGGGATAATTCACCCCTCCACTTT. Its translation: CASSREGDNSPLHF. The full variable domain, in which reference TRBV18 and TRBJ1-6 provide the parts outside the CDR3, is NAGVMQNPRHLVRRRGQEARLRCSPMKGHSHVYWYRQLPEEGLKFMVYLQKENIIDESGMPKERFSAEFPKEGPSILRIQQVVRGDSAAYFCASSREGDNSPLHFGNGTRLTVT.

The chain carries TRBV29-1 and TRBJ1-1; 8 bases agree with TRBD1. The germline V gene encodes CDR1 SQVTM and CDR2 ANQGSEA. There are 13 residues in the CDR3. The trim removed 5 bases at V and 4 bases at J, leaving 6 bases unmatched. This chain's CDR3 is CSVMDRAATEAFF. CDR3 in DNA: TGCAGCGTTATGGACAGGGCGGCCACTGAAGCTTTCTTT.

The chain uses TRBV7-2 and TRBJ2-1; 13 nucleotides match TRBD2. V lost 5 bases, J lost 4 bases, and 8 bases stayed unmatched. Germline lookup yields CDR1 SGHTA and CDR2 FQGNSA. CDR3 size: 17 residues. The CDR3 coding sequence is TGTGCCAGCAGCCCCCGGACTAGCGGGGGACTGTACAATGAGCAGTTCTTC. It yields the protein CASSPRTSGGLYNEQFF.

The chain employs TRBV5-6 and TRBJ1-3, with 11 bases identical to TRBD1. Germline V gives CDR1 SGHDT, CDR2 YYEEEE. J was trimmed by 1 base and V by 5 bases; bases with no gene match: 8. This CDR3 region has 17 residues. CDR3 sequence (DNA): TGTGCCAGCAGTTCCGGGACAGGGGGTTTTTCTGGAAACACCATATATTTT. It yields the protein CASSSGTGGFSGNTIYF.

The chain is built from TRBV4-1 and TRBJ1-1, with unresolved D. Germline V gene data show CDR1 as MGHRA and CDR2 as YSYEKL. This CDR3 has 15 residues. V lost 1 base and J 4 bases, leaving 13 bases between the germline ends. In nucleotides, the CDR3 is TGCGCCAGCAGCCAAGCCTGGGAAGGGAGCACTGAAGCTTTCTTT. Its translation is CASSQAWEGSTEAFF.

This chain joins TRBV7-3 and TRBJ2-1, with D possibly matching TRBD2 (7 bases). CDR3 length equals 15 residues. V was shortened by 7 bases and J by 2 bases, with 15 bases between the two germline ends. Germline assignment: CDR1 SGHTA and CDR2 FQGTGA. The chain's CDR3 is CASTLNGGPYNEQFF. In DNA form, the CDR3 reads TGTGCCAGCACCCTAAACGGGGGGCCCTACAATGAGCAGTTCTTC. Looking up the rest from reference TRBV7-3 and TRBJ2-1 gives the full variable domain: GAGVSQTPSNKVTEKGKYVELRCDPISGHTALYWYRQSLGQGPEFLIYFQGTGAADDSGLPNDRFFAVRPEGSVSTLKIQRTERGDSAVYLCASTLNGGPYNEQFFGPGTRLTVL.

DNA for the CDR3: TGTGCCAGCAGCTCAGATCCTGGGGGGGCTGGCACTGAAGCTTTCTTT. It is translated as CASSSDPGGAGTEAFF. This chain joins TRBV11-2 and TRBJ1-1, with D perhaps TRBD1 (6 bases). The CDR3 loop spans 16 amino acids. V was pared by 4 bases and J by 4 bases, with 19 bases between. Germline values: CDR1 SGHAT, CDR2 FQNNGV.

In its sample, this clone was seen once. CDR3 protein: CASSLDPQETQYF. The CDR3 coding sequence is TGCGCCAGCAGCCTGGACCCCCAAGAGACCCAGTACTTC. The chain combines TRBV5-1 with TRBJ2-5; no definite D call. V was pared by 4 bases and J by 1 base, with 8 bases between. This CDR3 region has 13 residues. CDR1 is SGHRS, CDR2 YFSETQ, per germline.

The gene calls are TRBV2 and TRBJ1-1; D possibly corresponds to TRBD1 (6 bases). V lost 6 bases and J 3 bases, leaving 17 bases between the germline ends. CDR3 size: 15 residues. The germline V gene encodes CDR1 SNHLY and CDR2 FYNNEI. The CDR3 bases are TGTGCCAGCAGGGTCCCGGGGGCCGCTGACACTGAAGCTTTCTTT. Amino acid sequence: CASRVPGAADTEAFF.

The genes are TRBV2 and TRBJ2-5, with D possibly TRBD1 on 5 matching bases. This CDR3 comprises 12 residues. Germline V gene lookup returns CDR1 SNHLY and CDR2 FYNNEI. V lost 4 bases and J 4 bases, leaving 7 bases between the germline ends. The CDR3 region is CASSGQGETQYF. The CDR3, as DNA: TGTGCCAGCAGTGGGCAGGGAGAGACCCAGTACTTC. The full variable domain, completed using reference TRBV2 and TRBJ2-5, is EPEVTQTPSHQVTQMGQEVILRCVPISNHLYFYWYRQILGQKVEFLVSFYNNEISEKSEIFDDQFSVERPDGSNFTLKIRSTKLEDSAMYFCASSGQGETQYFGPGTRLLVL.

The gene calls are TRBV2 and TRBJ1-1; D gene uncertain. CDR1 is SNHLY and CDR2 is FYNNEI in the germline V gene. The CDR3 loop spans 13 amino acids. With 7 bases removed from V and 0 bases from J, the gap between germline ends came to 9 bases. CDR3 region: CASTEFMNTEAFF. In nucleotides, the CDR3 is TGTGCCAGCACGGAGTTCATGAACACTGAAGCTTTCTTT.

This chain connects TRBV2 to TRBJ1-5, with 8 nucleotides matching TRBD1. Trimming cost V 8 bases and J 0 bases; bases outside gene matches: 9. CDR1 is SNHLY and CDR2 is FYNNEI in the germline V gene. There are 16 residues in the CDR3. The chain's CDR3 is CASVDRADYSNQPQHF. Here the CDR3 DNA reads TGTGCCAGCGTGGACAGGGCCGACTATAGCAATCAGCCCCAGCATTTT.

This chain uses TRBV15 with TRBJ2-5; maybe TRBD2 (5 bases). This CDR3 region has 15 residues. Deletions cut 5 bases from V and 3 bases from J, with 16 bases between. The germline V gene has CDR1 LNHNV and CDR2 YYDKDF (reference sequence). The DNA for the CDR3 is TGTGCCACCAGCTCCCGGGATCCCTGGAAAGAGACCCAGTACTTC. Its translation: CATSSRDPWKETQYF.

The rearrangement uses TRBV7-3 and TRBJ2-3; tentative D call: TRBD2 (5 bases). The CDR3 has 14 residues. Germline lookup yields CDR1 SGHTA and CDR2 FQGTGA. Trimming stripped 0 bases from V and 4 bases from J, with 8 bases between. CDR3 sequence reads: CASSLTGGSDTQYF. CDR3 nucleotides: TGTGCCAGCAGCTTAACTGGAGGATCAGATACGCAGTATTTT.

The CDR3 loop is CSGRASGTGYNEQFF. The CDR3 DNA reads as TGCAGCGGACGCGCGTCCGGGACAGGATACAATGAGCAGTTCTTC. The rearrangement links TRBV29-1 to TRBJ2-1, with 8 nucleotides matching TRBD1. CDR1 and CDR2 (germline): SQVTM, ANQGSEA. With V trimmed by 7 bases and J by 4 bases, 12 bases remained unmatched. The CDR3 runs 15 residues.

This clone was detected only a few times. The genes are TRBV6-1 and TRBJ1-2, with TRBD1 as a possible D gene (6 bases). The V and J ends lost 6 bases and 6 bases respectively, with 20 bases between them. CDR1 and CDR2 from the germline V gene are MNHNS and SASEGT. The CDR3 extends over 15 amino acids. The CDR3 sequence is CASSLRGHRDDGYTF. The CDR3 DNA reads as TGTGCCAGCAGCCTCCGGGGCCACAGGGATGATGGCTACACCTTC.

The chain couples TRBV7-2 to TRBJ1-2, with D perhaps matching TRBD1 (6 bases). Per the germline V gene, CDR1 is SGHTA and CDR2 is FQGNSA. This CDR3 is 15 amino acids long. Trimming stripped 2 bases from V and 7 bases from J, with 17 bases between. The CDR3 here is CASSLTPTGTGGYTF. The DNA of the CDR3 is TGTGCCAGCAGCTTAACCCCCACAGGGACGGGTGGCTACACCTTC.

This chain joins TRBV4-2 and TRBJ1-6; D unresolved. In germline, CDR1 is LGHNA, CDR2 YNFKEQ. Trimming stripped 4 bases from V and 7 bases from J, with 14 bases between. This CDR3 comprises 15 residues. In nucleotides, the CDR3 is TGTGCCAGCAGCCGATCGGAGGGAGAAAATTCACCCCTCCACTTT. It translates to CASSRSEGENSPLHF.

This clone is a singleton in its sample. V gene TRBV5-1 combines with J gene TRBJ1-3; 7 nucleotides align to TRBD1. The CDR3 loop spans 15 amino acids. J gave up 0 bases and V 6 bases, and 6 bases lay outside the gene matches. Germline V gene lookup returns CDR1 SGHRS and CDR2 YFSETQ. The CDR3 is CASMGRGTSGNTIYF. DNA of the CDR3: TGCGCCAGCATGGGCAGGGGGACCTCTGGAAACACCATATATTTT.

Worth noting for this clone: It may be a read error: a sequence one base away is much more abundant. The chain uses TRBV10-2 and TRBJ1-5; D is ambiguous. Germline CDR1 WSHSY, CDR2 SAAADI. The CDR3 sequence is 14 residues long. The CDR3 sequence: CASSKSGSNQPQHF. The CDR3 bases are TGCGCCAGCAGTAAGTCGGGTAGCAATCAGCCCCAGCATTTT.

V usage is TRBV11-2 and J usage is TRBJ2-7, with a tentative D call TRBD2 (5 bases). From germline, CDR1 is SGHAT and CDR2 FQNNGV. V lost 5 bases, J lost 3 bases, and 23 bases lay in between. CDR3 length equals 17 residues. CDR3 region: CASSPPRAEGGYYEQYF. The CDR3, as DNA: TGTGCCAGCAGCCCCCCGCGGGCCGAAGGTGGGTACTACGAGCAGTACTTC.